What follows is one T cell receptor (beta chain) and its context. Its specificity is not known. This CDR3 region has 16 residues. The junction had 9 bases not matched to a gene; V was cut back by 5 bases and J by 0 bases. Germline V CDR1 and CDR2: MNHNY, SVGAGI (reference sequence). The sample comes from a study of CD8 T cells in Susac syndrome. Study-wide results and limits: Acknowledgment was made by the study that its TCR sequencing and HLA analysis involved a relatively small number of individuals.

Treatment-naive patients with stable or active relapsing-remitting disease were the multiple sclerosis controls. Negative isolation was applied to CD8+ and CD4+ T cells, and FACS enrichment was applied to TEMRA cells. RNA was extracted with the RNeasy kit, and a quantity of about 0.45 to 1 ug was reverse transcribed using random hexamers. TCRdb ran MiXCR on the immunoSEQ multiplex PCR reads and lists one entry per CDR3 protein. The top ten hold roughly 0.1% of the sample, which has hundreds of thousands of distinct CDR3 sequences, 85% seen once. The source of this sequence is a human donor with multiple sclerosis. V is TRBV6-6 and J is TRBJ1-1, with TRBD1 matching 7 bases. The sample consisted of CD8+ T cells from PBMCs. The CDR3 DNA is TGTGCCAGCAGTAGGGAGGGGGCCCACTTGAACACTGAAGCTTTCTTT. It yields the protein CASSREGAHLNTEAFF.